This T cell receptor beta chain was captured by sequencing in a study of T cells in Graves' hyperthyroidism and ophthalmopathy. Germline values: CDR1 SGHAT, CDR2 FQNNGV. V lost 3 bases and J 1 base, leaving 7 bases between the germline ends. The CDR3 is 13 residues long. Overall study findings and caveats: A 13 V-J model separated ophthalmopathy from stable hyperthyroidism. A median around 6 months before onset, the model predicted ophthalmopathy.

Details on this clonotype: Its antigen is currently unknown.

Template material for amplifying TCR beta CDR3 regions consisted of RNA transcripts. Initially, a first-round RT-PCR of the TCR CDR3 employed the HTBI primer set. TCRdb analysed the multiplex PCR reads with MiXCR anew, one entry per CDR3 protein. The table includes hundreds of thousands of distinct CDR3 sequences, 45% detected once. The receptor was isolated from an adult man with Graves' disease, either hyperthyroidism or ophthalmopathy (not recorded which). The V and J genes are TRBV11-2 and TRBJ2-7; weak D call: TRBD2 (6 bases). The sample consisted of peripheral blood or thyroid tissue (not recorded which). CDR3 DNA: TGTGCCAGCAGCTTTCTAGCGTCCTACGAGCAGTACTTC. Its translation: CASSFLASYEQYF.